One and the same sample provided the 30 T cell receptor beta chains below, sequenced in a study of shared clonotypes between healthy human individuals. TCRdb's copy holds only in-frame clones and misses some; the assay was immunoSEQ multiplex PCR. This table has approximately 2.5 million clones, 90% to 95% appearing once. The sample consisted of naive CD4+ T cells from PBMCs. Subset of the sample: CD45RA+ positively selected. The receptors here all came from a young man in good health. Some clones in this sample may be carry-over from other donors' samples.

The chain couples TRBV19 to TRBJ1-3, with a possible D match to TRBD1 (5 bases). V was shortened by 5 bases and J by 1 base, with 9 bases between the two germline ends. The CDR3 length is 14 residues. Germline CDR1 reads LNHDA; CDR2 reads SQIVND (reference sequence). For the CDR3, the DNA is TGTGCCAGTAGTTGGGACTATTCTGGAAACACCATATATTTT. Its protein is CASSWDYSGNTIYF.

The chain combines TRBV5-1 with TRBJ2-1; 10 bases match TRBD1. The junction had 11 bases not matched to a gene; V was cut back by 4 bases and J by 7 bases. CDR1 and CDR2 from the germline V gene are SGHRS and YFSETQ. CDR3 length equals 16 residues. The CDR3, as DNA: TGCGCCAGCAGCGCCCTCGGGACAGGGGAGACGAATGAGCAGTTCTTC. It specifies CASSALGTGETNEQFF. Variable domain in full (rest from reference TRBV5-1 and TRBJ2-1): KAGVTQTPRYLIKTRGQQVTLSCSPISGHRSVSWYQQTPGQGLQFLFEYFSETQRNKGNFPGRFSGRQFSNSRSEMNVSTLELGDSALYLCASSALGTGETNEQFFGPGTRLTVL.

The chain couples TRBV4-3 to TRBJ2-2; D might be TRBD1 or TRBD2, each matching 5 bases. This CDR3 spans 16 amino acids. Trimming cost V 4 bases and J 2 bases, with 14 bases left between them. Germline assignment: CDR1 LGHNA and CDR2 YSLEER. As DNA, the CDR3 is TGCGCCAGCAGCCTGGGGGTACAAACCAACACCGGGGAGCTGTTTTTT. It codes for CASSLGVQTNTGELFF.

The chain employs TRBV10-3 and TRBJ2-2, with 9 bases that match TRBD1. V lost 6 bases, J lost 5 bases, and 7 bases stayed unmatched. CDR1 and CDR2 (germline): ENHRY, SYGVKD. The CDR3 is 15 amino acids. CDR3 in DNA: TGTGCCATCAGCGGGACAGGGTCCGAAACCGGGGAGCTGTTTTTT. It is translated as CAISGTGSETGELFF.

J is TRBJ2-6 and V is TRBV11-3, with 9 bases matching TRBD1. After removal of 4 bases from V and 2 bases from J, the junction contained 3 bases not matched to a gene. The CDR3 has 16 residues. CDR1 is SGHNT, CDR2 YENEEA, per germline. The CDR3 loop is CASSSQGATGANVLTF. DNA of the CDR3: TGTGCCAGCAGCTCACAGGGGGCAACTGGGGCCAACGTCCTGACTTTC.

V and J are TRBV28 and TRBJ2-5; possibly TRBD2 for D (6 bases). The germline CDR1 and CDR2 sequences are MDHEN and SYDVKM. The length of the CDR3 is 16 residues. Trimming pared 2 bases from V and 1 base from J, leaving 14 bases between. The CDR3 protein is CASSLAGLISQETQYF. CDR3 nucleotides: TGTGCCAGCAGTTTAGCGGGACTGATCTCCCAAGAGACCCAGTACTTC.

This chain joins TRBV2 and TRBJ2-2; 8 bases match TRBD1. The CDR3 runs 15 residues. Germline values: CDR1 SNHLY, CDR2 FYNNEI. V dropped 3 bases and J dropped 5; count of bases not matched to a gene: 5. DNA for the CDR3: TGTGCCAGCAGTGAGGACAGGGTGGGGACCGGGGAGCTGTTTTTT. Residues: CASSEDRVGTGELFF.

V and J are TRBV19 and TRBJ2-7, with 8 bases aligning to TRBD2. Germline lookup yields CDR1 LNHDA and CDR2 SQIVND (reference sequence). The CDR3 is 15 residues long. After removal of 10 bases from V and 6 bases from J, the junction contained 17 bases not matched to a gene. CDR3 residues: CATMGFGRALFEQYF. The DNA of the CDR3 is TGTGCCACGATGGGGTTCGGGAGGGCCTTATTCGAGCAGTACTTC.

The chain carries TRBV9 and TRBJ1-1; TRBD1 matches 10 bases. V was pared by 4 bases and J by 3 bases, with 12 bases of the junction left unmatched. Germline V lookup: CDR1 SGDLS, CDR2 YYNGEE. CDR3 length: 17 residues. CDR3 coding DNA: TGTGCCAGCAGCCCTGACCGGGGACAGGGGACGCACACTGAAGCTTTCTTT. It yields the protein CASSPDRGQGTHTEAFF.

The chain combines TRBV28 with TRBJ1-2; no clear D. CDR1 and CDR2 from the germline V gene are MDHEN and SYDVKM. Trimming left V 8 bases short and J 3 bases short, with 10 bases between. The CDR3 has 12 residues. CDR3 coding DNA: TGTGCCAGCTATGGGAGAGACTATGGCTACACCTTC. The encoded protein is CASYGRDYGYTF.

This sequence joins TRBV7-9 and TRBJ1-2, with TRBD1 matching 9 bases. Per germline, CDR1 SEHNR and CDR2 FQNEAQ (reference sequence). CDR3 length: 15 amino acids. V trimming: 4 bases; J trimming: 6 bases; junction bases outside the gene matches: 9. CDR3 residues: CASSSWDRVIDGYTF. CDR3 nucleotide sequence: TGTGCCAGCAGCTCCTGGGACAGGGTAATCGATGGCTACACCTTC.

V usage is TRBV6-5 and J usage is TRBJ1-4, with D uncertain. V was shortened by 5 bases and J by 8 bases, with 12 bases between the two germline ends. Germline CDR1 and CDR2: MNHEY and SVGAGI. The CDR3 covers 13 residues. Here the CDR3 DNA reads TGTGCCAGCAGTCCTTGGATGGAGGAAAAACTGTTTTTT. This codes for CASSPWMEEKLFF.

The chain combines TRBV6-5 with TRBJ1-5; the match to TRBD1 covers 7 bases. The V segment lost 5 bases and the J segment 0 bases; nucleotides outside the gene matches: 4. The CDR3 totals 15 residues. The germline V gene encodes CDR1 MNHEY and CDR2 SVGAGI. CDR3 coding DNA: TGTGCCAGCAGTCGACAGGGCTTTAGCAATCAGCCCCAGCATTTT. Translation gives CASSRQGFSNQPQHF.

Regarding this clone: Other DNA sequences from this sample encode an identical CDR3 as well. V is TRBV7-3 and J is TRBJ2-1; TRBD2 matches at 8 bases. Losses at the gene ends were 2 bases for V and 1 base for J; bases not matched to a gene: 1. The CDR3 sequence is 15 residues long. CDR1 and CDR2 from the germline V gene are SGHTA and FQGTGA. CDR3 coding DNA: TGTGCCAGCAGCTTAGGCGGGAGGTCCTACAATGAGCAGTTCTTC. Amino acids: CASSLGGRSYNEQFF.

V is TRBV10-3 and J is TRBJ1-1; weak D call: TRBD1 (5 bases). The CDR3 totals 15 residues. Looked up from germline, CDR1 is ENHRY and CDR2 is SYGVKD. The V end was cut by 3 bases, the J end by 2 bases, with 13 bases between. DNA for the CDR3: TGTGCCATCAGTGATACCGGGACGGCAAACACTGAAGCTTTCTTT. Amino acids: CAISDTGTANTEAFF.

The CDR3 sequence is CSVEGRNTIYF. The DNA for the CDR3 is TGCAGCGTTGAGGGGAGAAACACCATATATTTT. V is TRBV29-1 and J is TRBJ1-3; D ambiguous. Germline CDR1 reads SQVTM; CDR2 reads ANQGSEA. This CDR3 region has 11 residues. Trimming cost V 3 bases and J 5 bases, with 5 bases left between them.

The chain combines TRBV5-1 with TRBJ1-2, with TRBD1 as a possible D gene (6 bases). The CDR3 sequence is 13 residues long. Trimming stripped 4 bases from V and 7 bases from J, with 14 bases between. Per germline, CDR1 SGHRS and CDR2 YFSETQ. CDR3 region: CASSRGEYGGYTF. As DNA, the CDR3 is TGCGCCAGCAGCAGGGGGGAGTACGGTGGCTACACCTTC. Combining the CDR3 with reference TRBV5-1 and TRBJ1-2 gives the whole variable domain KAGVTQTPRYLIKTRGQQVTLSCSPISGHRSVSWYQQTPGQGLQFLFEYFSETQRNKGNFPGRFSGRQFSNSRSEMNVSTLELGDSALYLCASSRGEYGGYTFGSGTRLTVV.

This clone was detected only once. V is TRBV14 and J is TRBJ2-1, with a weak D call TRBD2 (5 bases). The germline V and J ends were trimmed by 4 bases and 0 bases, with 16 bases remaining between them. Germline loops: CDR1 SGHDN, CDR2 FVKESK. CDR3 length: 17 amino acids. The CDR3 is CASSPRGPSSSYNEQFF. The CDR3, as DNA: TGTGCCAGCAGCCCTCGAGGGCCTTCGAGCTCCTACAATGAGCAGTTCTTC.

The rearrangement joins TRBV7-3 to TRBJ2-1; D is tentatively TRBD1 or TRBD2 (5 bases each). V was clipped by 5 bases and J by 6 bases, with 17 bases between them. The CDR3 spans 15 residues. Germline CDR1 is SGHTA and CDR2 is FQGTGA. CDR3: CASSPYGGPTNEQFF. The DNA of the CDR3 is TGTGCCAGCAGCCCTTATGGGGGACCGACCAATGAGCAGTTCTTC.

The gene calls are TRBV6-5 and TRBJ2-7; 11 nucleotides agree with TRBD1. This CDR3 contains 15 residues. V lost 3 bases and J lost 4; bases outside the gene matches: 5. Per the germline V gene, CDR1 is MNHEY and CDR2 is SVGAGI. CDR3 amino acids: CASSYRDRGMYEQYF. For the CDR3, the DNA is TGTGCCAGCAGTTATAGGGACAGGGGGATGTACGAGCAGTACTTC.

This clone came up once. The chain employs TRBV6-5 and TRBJ2-1; D is possibly TRBD2 (6 bases). V lost 2 bases and J 5 bases, leaving 13 bases between the germline ends. This CDR3 is built from 15 residues. Per germline, CDR1 MNHEY and CDR2 SVGAGI. CDR3 sequence: CASSYNRGNDNEQFF. CDR3 sequence (DNA): TGTGCCAGCAGTTACAACCGCGGGAACGACAATGAGCAGTTCTTC.

This chain uses TRBV19 with TRBJ1-1; 7 positions agree with TRBD1. Germline lookup yields CDR1 LNHDA and CDR2 SQIVND (reference sequence). This CDR3 region has 14 residues. The trim removed 9 bases at V and 6 bases at J, leaving 13 bases unmatched. CDR3 amino acids: CASTHPGTESEAFF. The CDR3 DNA reads as TGTGCCAGCACCCACCCCGGGACAGAGTCTGAAGCTTTCTTT.

This chain connects TRBV27 to TRBJ2-3; D ambiguous. The CDR3 is 16 amino acids. Germline CDR1 MNHEY, CDR2 SMNVEV (reference sequence). The V and J ends lost 3 bases and 0 bases respectively, with 13 bases between them. The CDR3 coding sequence is TGTGCCAGCAGTTTCGATGGGGTTGGAAGCACAGATACGCAGTATTTT. It translates to CASSFDGVGSTDTQYF.

The chain recombines TRBV30 with TRBJ1-1, with D possibly being TRBD1 (5 bases). The CDR3 is 14 residues long. Trimming stripped 5 bases from V and 3 bases from J, with 16 bases between. CDR1 GTSNPN and CDR2 SVGIG come from the germline V gene (reference sequence). The CDR3 nucleotides are TGTGCCTGGGTCCCGGGCAGGGTCTACACTGAAGCTTTCTTT. Protein: CAWVPGRVYTEAFF. The full variable domain, its missing parts supplied by reference TRBV30 and TRBJ1-1, is SQTIHQWPATLVQPVGSPLSLECTVEGTSNPNLYWYRQAAGRGLQLLFYSVGIGQISSEVPQNLSASRPQDRQFILSSKKLLLSDSGFYLCAWVPGRVYTEAFFGQGTRLTVV.

The chain links TRBV20-1 to TRBJ2-3; D gene uncertain. This CDR3 has 10 amino acids. Germline values: CDR1 DFQATT, CDR2 SNEGSKA (reference sequence). The V and J ends lost 6 bases and 3 bases respectively, with 4 bases between them. In DNA, the CDR3 is TGCAGTGCCACAACAGATACGCAGTATTTT. The encoded protein is CSATTDTQYF.

The J gene is TRBJ1-2, the V gene TRBV14; weak D call: TRBD1 (6 bases). Germline V CDR1 and CDR2: SGHDN, FVKESK. V shed 3 bases and J shed 8 bases, with 28 bases lying between them. The CDR3 spans 18 residues. CDR3 DNA: TGTGCCAGCAGCCAGCTAACCAGAGCCAGGGGCGAGCCCGGGGGCTACACCTTC. It encodes CASSQLTRARGEPGGYTF. The full variable domain, completed using reference TRBV14 and TRBJ1-2, is EAGVTQFPSHSVIEKGQTVTLRCDPISGHDNLYWYRRVMGKEIKFLLHFVKESKQDESGMPNNRFLAERTGGTYSTLKVQPAELEDSGVYFCASSQLTRARGEPGGYTFGSGTRLTVV.

The rearrangement joins TRBV6-5 to TRBJ1-3, with no clear D. Trimming shortened V by 2 bases and J by 4 bases, and 12 bases separated the two germline ends. CDR3 size: 15 residues. Germline V CDR1 and CDR2: MNHEY, SVGAGI. The CDR3 is CASSYDGLRGNTIYF. The CDR3 coding sequence is TGTGCCAGCAGTTACGACGGGTTGCGGGGAAACACCATATATTTT.

The chain has TRBV18 and TRBJ2-7; D gene unclear. This CDR3 is 13 amino acids long. V lost 3 bases and J lost 9, with 15 bases in between. The germline gives CDR1 KGHSH, CDR2 LQKENI. CDR3: CASSPPAESGQYF. The CDR3 DNA reads TGTGCCAGCTCACCCCCGGCGGAGTCTGGGCAGTACTTC.

This clone was seen once. The CDR3 sequence is CASSEAQGSKGNEQFF. Written as DNA, the CDR3 is TGCGCCAGCAGCGAAGCACAGGGATCAAAAGGCAATGAGCAGTTCTTC. V is TRBV5-1 and J is TRBJ2-1; D is possibly TRBD1 (6 bases). Trimming shortened V by 4 bases and J by 6 bases, and 20 bases separated the two germline ends. Germline CDR1 reads SGHRS; CDR2 reads YFSETQ. This CDR3 comprises 16 residues.

The rearrangement uses TRBV30 and TRBJ1-3; TRBD1 aligns across 7 bases. The CDR3 totals 19 residues. The V and J ends lost 0 bases and 0 bases, in that order; junction bases with no gene match: 14. Germline V lookup: CDR1 GTSNPN, CDR2 SVGIG (reference sequence). The CDR3 DNA is TGTGCCTGGAGTGTACGAGGATGGGCAGGGGGTTCCTCTGGAAACACCATATATTTT. Residues: CAWSVRGWAGGSSGNTIYF.